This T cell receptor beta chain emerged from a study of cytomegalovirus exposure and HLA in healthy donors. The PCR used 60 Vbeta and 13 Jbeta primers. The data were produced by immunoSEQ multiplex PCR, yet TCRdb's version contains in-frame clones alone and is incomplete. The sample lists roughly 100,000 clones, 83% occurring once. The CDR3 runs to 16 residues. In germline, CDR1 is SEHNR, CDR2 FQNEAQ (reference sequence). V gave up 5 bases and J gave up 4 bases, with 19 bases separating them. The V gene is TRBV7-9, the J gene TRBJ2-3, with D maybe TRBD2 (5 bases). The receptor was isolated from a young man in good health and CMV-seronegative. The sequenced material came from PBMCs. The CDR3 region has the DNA TGTGCCAGCAGCCCCTTGGGTGAGGGTCTGGCAGATACGCAGTATTTT. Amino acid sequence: CASSPLGEGLADTQYF.